This T cell receptor beta chain was observed in a study of lymphopenia after photon versus proton radiotherapy. The germline V gene encodes CDR1 SGHAT and CDR2 FQNNGV. CDR3 length equals 15 residues. V was shortened by 1 base and J by 4 bases, with 11 bases between the two germline ends. Produced via immunoSEQ multiplex PCR; TCRdb's table is partial and in-frame only. Of 150,000 to 200,000 clones listed, 70% to 90% are singletons. This chain uses TRBV11-2 with TRBJ1-3; tentative D call: TRBD1 (5 bases). The starting material was peripheral blood, obtained from a patient treated with photon-based radiotherapy. This receptor was obtained from a man aged 50 to 60 with gastric cancer. The DNA for the CDR3 is TGTGCCAGCAGCTTAGGTCGGACACCCGGAAACACCATATATTTT. As protein: CASSLGRTPGNTIYF.